What follows are 24 T cell receptor beta chains derived from one specimen sequenced in a study of T cell responses to AZD1222 COVID-19 vaccine. Repertoires were generated with immunoSEQ multiplex PCR, while TCRdb's copy carries only in-frame clones and drops some. The table shows roughly 130,000 clones, with roughly 88% occurring only once. Sequenced here: peripheral blood, sampled on day 0 of AZD1222 vaccination. Every receptor here comes from an adult in good health.

The chain has TRBV28 and TRBJ1-4; D remains unclear. Germline-derived CDR1 and CDR2 are MDHEN and SYDVKM. This CDR3 is built from 10 residues. V was pared by 5 bases and J by 10 bases, with 5 bases between. The DNA of the CDR3 is TGTGCCAGCAGTCATTTAAAACTGTTTTTT. Its protein product is CASSHLKLFF. Looking up the rest from reference TRBV28 and TRBJ1-4 gives the full variable domain: DVKVTQSSRYLVKRTGEKVFLECVQDMDHENMFWYRQDPGLGLRLIYFSYDVKMKEKGDIPEGYSVSREKKERFSLILESASTNQTSMYLCASSHLKLFFGSGTQLSVL.

Comments on this clone: Mismatch with germline at one junction end may stem from a read error. The gene calls are TRBV7-7 and TRBJ2-2; 7 positions agree with TRBD1. Per germline, CDR1 SSHAT and CDR2 FNYEAQ (reference sequence). The CDR3 consists of 16 residues. The CDR3 nucleotides read TGTGCTAGCAGCTTAGGGGGCCCGTCGAACACCGGGGAGCTGTTTTTT. Translating it yields CASSLGGPSNTGELFF.

The chain carries TRBV7-6 and TRBJ2-1, with TRBD1 matching 8 bases. CDR3 length: 16 residues. The V segment lost 0 bases and the J segment 9 bases; nucleotides outside the gene matches: 10. Germline V CDR1 and CDR2: SGHVS, FNYEAQ. CDR3 sequence: CASSLARGRGPGEQFF. The DNA of the CDR3 is TGTGCCAGCAGCTTAGCGAGGGGCAGGGGGCCCGGTGAGCAGTTCTTC.

The chain employs TRBV6-5 and TRBJ1-3; 7 bases agree with TRBD1. Per the germline V gene, CDR1 is MNHEY and CDR2 is SVGAGI. The CDR3 consists of 16 residues. Losses at the gene ends were 2 bases for V and 1 base for J; bases not matched to a gene: 5. The CDR3 is CASSYGGGLSGNTIYF. The DNA of the CDR3 is TGTGCCAGCAGTTACGGAGGGGGCTTATCTGGAAACACCATATATTTT.

V and J are TRBV27 and TRBJ1-1; no definite D call. The CDR3 spans 15 residues. Germline lookup yields CDR1 MNHEY and CDR2 SMNVEV (reference sequence). V gave up 2 bases and J gave up 2 bases, with 12 bases separating them. CDR3 amino acids: CASSLSTRGNTEAFF. CDR3 DNA: TGTGCCAGCAGTTTAAGCACAAGAGGAAACACTGAAGCTTTCTTT.

This chain links TRBV5-3 with TRBJ1-1; D unclear. TRBV5-3 has ORF status, its function being uncertain. The CDR3 is 15 residues long. Between the trimmed V and J ends, which lost 2 bases and 1 base, there was a span of 12 bases. CDR3 nucleotides: TGTGCCAGAAGCTTATCAGAGACGTGGAACACTGAAGCTTTCTTT. It is translated as CARSLSETWNTEAFF.

As DNA, the CDR3 is TGTGCCATCAGTGAGTTAGGGGCAGAAGCGGGCGAGCAGTACTTC. Translated: CAISELGAEAGEQYF. The chain links TRBV10-3 to TRBJ2-7; possible D gene TRBD2, 6 bases. Looked up from germline, CDR1 is ENHRY and CDR2 is SYGVKD. This CDR3 is 15 amino acids long. V was cut by 1 base and J by 6 bases, with 16 bases left in between.

This chain uses TRBV11-3 with TRBJ2-2; 9 nucleotides agree with TRBD1. V was pared by 0 bases and J by 6 bases, with 5 bases of the junction left unmatched. Germline V gene sequence: CDR1 SGHNT, CDR2 YENEEA. The length of the CDR3 is 16 residues. CDR3 DNA: TGTGCCAGCAGCTTAGAACAGGGGGCTTTGGCCGGGGAGCTGTTTTTT. This encodes CASSLEQGALAGELFF.

V usage is TRBV5-6 and J usage is TRBJ2-2; a weak D match, TRBD1 (7 bases). Trimming shortened V by 1 base and J by 5 bases, and 15 bases separated the two germline ends. The CDR3 length is 16 residues. Germline loops: CDR1 SGHDT, CDR2 YYEEEE. In nucleotides, the CDR3 is TGTGCCAGCAGCTTGAGGGAGGTCAGGGGGACCGGGGAGCTGTTTTTT. Amino acids: CASSLREVRGTGELFF.

This clone occurred once. The chain links TRBV19 to TRBJ1-2; a weak D match, TRBD1 (5 bases). CDR3 length: 16 residues. Germline assignment: CDR1 LNHDA and CDR2 SQIVND (reference sequence). V shed 4 bases and J shed 2 bases, with 17 bases lying between them. As DNA, the CDR3 is TGTGCCAGTAGTACGTGGAGTGGCAGGGCAAACTATGGCTACACCTTC. Translation: CASSTWSGRANYGYTF.

The chain uses TRBV15 and TRBJ2-1; D is unresolved. CDR3 size: 17 residues. Germline V CDR1 and CDR2: LNHNV, YYDKDF (reference sequence). V gave up 5 bases and J gave up 0 bases, with 17 bases separating them. The CDR3 loop reads CATSLSTKVSSYNEQFF. The CDR3 nucleotides read TGTGCCACCAGCCTGTCCACTAAGGTGAGCTCCTACAATGAGCAGTTCTTC.

There are a few counts of this clone. The rearrangement uses TRBV2 and TRBJ1-5; D call uncertain. Trimming left V 1 base short and J 9 bases short, with 10 bases between. The CDR3 is 13 amino acids. Germline lookup yields CDR1 SNHLY and CDR2 FYNNEI. The CDR3 loop is CASSEVDPLPQHF. For the CDR3, the DNA is TGTGCCAGCAGTGAAGTCGATCCCCTGCCCCAGCATTTT.

The chain is built from TRBV10-2 and TRBJ1-2; D is perhaps TRBD1 (5 bases). V was shortened by 4 bases and J by 8 bases, with 14 bases between the two germline ends. There are 13 residues in the CDR3. Germline V gives CDR1 WSHSY, CDR2 SAAADI. The chain's CDR3 is CASSAESTVGYTF. DNA of the CDR3: TGCGCCAGCAGTGCTGAATCGACAGTCGGCTACACCTTC.

The V call is TRBV3-1 (or the pseudogene TRBV3-2), the J call TRBJ1-1; D not resolved. Trimming shortened V by 4 bases and J by 0 bases, and 6 bases separated the two germline ends. In germline, CDR1 is LGHDT, CDR2 YNNKEL (reference sequence). CDR3 length: 13 residues. The CDR3 region is CASSRTVNTEAFF. CDR3 in DNA: TGTGCCAGCAGCCGGACGGTGAACACTGAAGCTTTCTTT.

This rearrangement joins TRBV2 to TRBJ1-5; tentative D call: TRBD1 (6 bases). The length of the CDR3 is 17 residues. The germline V gene encodes CDR1 SNHLY and CDR2 FYNNEI. Trimming took 3 bases from V and 0 from J, leaving 15 bases between them. The CDR3: CASSENFGGYSNQPQHF. CDR3 DNA: TGTGCCAGCAGTGAGAACTTCGGGGGCTATAGCAATCAGCCCCAGCATTTT.

The chain links TRBV29-1 to TRBJ2-5, with 8 positions matching TRBD1. The CDR3 has 14 amino acids. In germline, CDR1 is SQVTM, CDR2 ANQGSEA. J lost 4 bases, V lost 4 bases, and 8 bases had no gene match. The CDR3 here is CSVARGTGGETQYF. The CDR3 region has the DNA TGCAGCGTTGCTCGTGGGACAGGAGGAGAGACCCAGTACTTC.

DNA for the CDR3: TGTGCCAGCAGTGACGGACATTCATATGGCTACACCTTC. As protein: CASSDGHSYGYTF. The chain couples TRBV2 to TRBJ1-2, with D possibly matching TRBD1 (5 bases). Germline V gene lookup returns CDR1 SNHLY and CDR2 FYNNEI. CDR3 size: 13 residues. Trimming removed 3 bases from V and 5 bases from J, with 10 bases in between.

The rearrangement links TRBV19 to TRBJ1-5, with 7 bases aligning to TRBD1. The J segment lost 0 bases and the V segment lost 8 bases, leaving 19 bases of the junction unmatched. CDR1 is LNHDA, CDR2 SQIVND, per germline (reference sequence). The CDR3 extends over 19 amino acids. The CDR3, as DNA: TGTGCCAGTCGATCGCGGCAGGGGGGACTTAGGGATAGCAATCAGCCCCAGCATTTT. Protein sequence: CASRSRQGGLRDSNQPQHF. Complete variable domain (other parts from reference TRBV19 and TRBJ1-5): DGGITQSPKYLFRKEGQNVTLSCEQNLNHDAMYWYRQDPGQGLRLIYYSQIVNDFQKGDIAEGYSVSREKKESFPLTVTSAQKNPTAFYLCASRSRQGGLRDSNQPQHFGDGTRLSIL.

This chain uses TRBV27 with TRBJ1-4; D is perhaps TRBD1 (6 bases). CDR3 length equals 12 residues. V lost 6 bases, J lost 10 bases, and 12 bases lay in between. Germline V gene sequence: CDR1 MNHEY, CDR2 SMNVEV (reference sequence). For the CDR3, the DNA is TGTGCCAGCAGCCACAGGGAGGGAAAACTGTTTTTT. Its translation is CASSHREGKLFF.

CDR3 bases: TGTGCCAGCAGCCTACAGGGGAACCCCAATCAGCCCCAGCATTTT. Protein product: CASSLQGNPNQPQHF. This rearrangement joins TRBV7-2 to TRBJ1-5; 7 nucleotides agree with TRBD1. V trimming: 5 bases; J trimming: 3 bases; junction bases outside the gene matches: 7. The CDR3 loop spans 15 amino acids. CDR1 is SGHTA, CDR2 FQGNSA, per germline.

This chain joins TRBV4-2 and TRBJ2-2; TRBD1 is a possible D gene (5 bases). Deletions cut 0 bases from V and 7 bases from J, with 9 bases between. Looked up from germline, CDR1 is LGHNA and CDR2 is YNFKEQ. The CDR3 totals 14 residues. The CDR3 nucleotides are TGTGCCAGCAGCCAAGAGGAAGGGGTCGGGGAGCTGTTTTTT. This sequence encodes CASSQEEGVGELFF.

This chain joins TRBV7-2 and TRBJ2-4, with D unclear. V lost 1 base and J 7 bases, leaving 11 bases between the germline ends. Germline loops: CDR1 SGHTA, CDR2 FQGNSA. This CDR3 is built from 14 residues. The CDR3 reads CASSLVAGANIQYF. For the CDR3, the DNA is TGTGCCAGCAGCTTAGTGGCCGGAGCCAACATTCAGTACTTC.

This clone was picked up a small number of times. The chain employs TRBV9 and TRBJ2-5, with a weak D call TRBD1 (5 bases). This CDR3 contains 15 residues. Germline CDR1 is SGDLS and CDR2 is YYNGEE. The V and J ends lost 0 bases and 4 bases respectively, with 13 bases between them. The CDR3 DNA is TGTGCCAGCAGCGTAGGCGGAACAGGTCGAGAGACCCAGTACTTC. It translates to CASSVGGTGRETQYF.

The chain links TRBV21-1 to TRBJ1-2; TRBD1, the table's D call, was not compared with the DNA. TRBV21-1 is a documented pseudogene. CDR3 length: 15 residues. The CDR3 spells CASSKGSGGNYGYTF. The CDR3 nucleotides are TGTGCCAGCAGCAAAGGATCAGGGGGCAACTATGGCTACACCTTC.